This TCR beta chain was obtained from a study of regulatory T cells in long-lasting Graves disease (TCRdb year 2021). Background for the entire study: Persistent Graves' disease meant more than 5 years of antithyroid drug treatment with TSH receptor autoantibodies that stayed positive. In the clinical cohort, patients with persistent Graves' disease had used antithyroid drugs for an average of roughly ten years. Peripheral blood TCR sequencing and RNA sequencing compared persistent Graves' disease patients with newly diagnosed Graves' disease patients. The study was conducted in China and was registered as a clinical trial. A total of roughly 35 samples were covered by TCR sequencing, comprising around 13 persistent and about 20 newly diagnosed Graves' disease patients. Study-level results and caveats: The authors noted that the small sample size was a limitation that may lower accuracy. Compared with newly diagnosed patients, persistent Graves' disease patients had lower TCR Shannon entropy and fewer highly expanded clones, which suggests clonal expansion. More public clonotypes were shared among persistent patients (under 3,000) than among newly diagnosed patients (approximately 1,000). Only the TCR beta chain was sequenced and analyzed. Peripheral blood alone was examined, since thyroid tissue, which constituted the primary lesion, could not be accessed.

Details on this clonotype: Its antigen specificity is not known. The germline gene is not matched at one end of the junction; a read error may be the cause.

The sample's time point, from its label and the paper: persistent/refractory GD, antithyroid drugs over 5 years with positive TRAb. RNA was extracted from PBMCs in TRIzol for both TCR sequencing and RNA sequencing. The diagnosis of Graves' disease was made according to American Thyroid Association guidelines. Patients for the study were recruited at an endocrinology department in Xi'an, China. Each patient gave approximately 10 milliliters of peripheral blood, collected in an EDTA anticoagulant tube. Ficoll Paque Plus density gradient separation was used to isolate PBMCs, and no additional T cell sorting was done. RNA quality was checked with an Agilent 2100 Bioanalyzer and agarose gel, and concentration with a NanoDrop 2000. The library was prepared using multiplex PCR. The run used an Illumina HiSeq 4000. iRepertoire HTBI primers and Arm-PCR amplification of CDR3 regions were used to construct TCR beta libraries. PCR products were gel purified before sequencing. The original pipeline was this. Gene usage analysis of CDR3 amino acid clonotypes used the approximately 62 TRBV and 14 to 15 TRBJ segments found across samples. COPE and FqMerger were used to merge filtered high-quality paired reads into contigs. Contigs were aligned with BLAST to IMGT TRBV, TRBD and TRBJ reference genes, and CDR3 was defined per IMGT. Clonotypes above 0.1% frequency were classified as highly expanded clones. Shannon entropy was used to measure repertoire diversity, and the Gini coefficient was used to measure V-J evenness. Clonotypes shared by more than one individual were considered public. Using fastp at Q25 and MiXCR, TCRdb reprocessed the public reads and kept productive beta chains. Identical CDR3 proteins give one entry, which carries the most common genes and DNA. What appears here as the V and J calls and clone size reflects TCRdb's work, not the paper's. This sample has a few hundred thousand distinct CDR3 sequences in its table, and about 20% of those were observed once. The ten biggest clones cover about a quarter of the sample.

Specimen: peripheral blood mononuclear cells (PBMCs), collected when the disease was refractory, from a patient treated with antithyroid drugs. The clonotype comes from a female donor with Graves disease.

The bases read TGTGGCAGCAGGGGGGAAACCACTTCACCCCTCCACTTT. The resulting protein is CGSRGETTSPLHF. The chain links TRBV25-1 with TRBJ1-6, with 7 junctional bases fitting TRBD1. CDR3 length: 13 amino acids, cysteine to phenylalanine. Just CDR3 DNA is preserved here, 39 bases in frame from base 1. The germline V gene gives CDR1 as MGHDK and CDR2 as SYGVNS.